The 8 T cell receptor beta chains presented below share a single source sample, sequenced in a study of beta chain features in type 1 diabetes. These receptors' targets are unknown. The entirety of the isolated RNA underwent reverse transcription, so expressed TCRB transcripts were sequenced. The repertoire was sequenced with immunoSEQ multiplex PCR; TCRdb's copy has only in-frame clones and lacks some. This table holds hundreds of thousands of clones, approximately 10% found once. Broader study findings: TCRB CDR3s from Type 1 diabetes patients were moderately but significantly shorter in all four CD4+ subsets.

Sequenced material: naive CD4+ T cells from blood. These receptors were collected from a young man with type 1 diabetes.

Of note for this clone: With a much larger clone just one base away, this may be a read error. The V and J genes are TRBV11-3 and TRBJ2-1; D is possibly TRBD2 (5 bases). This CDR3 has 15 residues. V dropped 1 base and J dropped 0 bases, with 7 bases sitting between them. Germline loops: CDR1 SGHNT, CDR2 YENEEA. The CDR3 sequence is CASSLAGSSYNEQFF. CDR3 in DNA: TGTGCCAGCAGCTTAGCGGGAAGCTCCTACAATGAGCAGTTCTTC.

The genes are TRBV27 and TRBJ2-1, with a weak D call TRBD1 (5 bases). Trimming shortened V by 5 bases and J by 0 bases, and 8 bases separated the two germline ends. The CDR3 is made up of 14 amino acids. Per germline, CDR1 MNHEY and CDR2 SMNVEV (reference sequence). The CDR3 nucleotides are TGTGCCAGCAGTCGCAGGGTCTCCTACAATGAGCAGTTCTTC. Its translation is CASSRRVSYNEQFF.

CDR3 in amino acids: CASSSKTGTGGTDTQYF. The CDR3 DNA follows: TGCGCCAGCAGCTCCAAAACTGGGACAGGAGGCACAGATACGCAGTATTTT. The rearrangement links TRBV5-1 to TRBJ2-3; 8 positions match TRBD1. The V and J ends lost 3 bases and 1 base, in that order; junction bases with no gene match: 10. CDR1 is SGHRS and CDR2 is YFSETQ in the germline V gene. This CDR3 contains 17 residues.

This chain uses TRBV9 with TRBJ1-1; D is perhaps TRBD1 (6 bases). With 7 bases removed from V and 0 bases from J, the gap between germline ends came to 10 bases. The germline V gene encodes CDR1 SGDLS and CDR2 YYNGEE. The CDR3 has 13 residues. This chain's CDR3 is CASGGQMNTEAFF. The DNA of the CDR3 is TGTGCCAGCGGCGGACAGATGAACACTGAAGCTTTCTTT.

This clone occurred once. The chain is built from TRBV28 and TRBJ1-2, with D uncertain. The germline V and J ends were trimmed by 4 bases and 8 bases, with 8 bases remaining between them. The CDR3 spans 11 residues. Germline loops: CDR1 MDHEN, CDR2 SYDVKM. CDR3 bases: TGTGCCAGCAGTTCCTACGGGGGCTACACCTTC. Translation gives CASSSYGGYTF.

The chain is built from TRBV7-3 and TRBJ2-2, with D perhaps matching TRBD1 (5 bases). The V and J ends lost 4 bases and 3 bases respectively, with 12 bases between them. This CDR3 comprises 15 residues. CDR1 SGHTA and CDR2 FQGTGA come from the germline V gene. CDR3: CASSYSGWDTGELFF. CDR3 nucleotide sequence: TGTGCCAGCAGCTATTCAGGGTGGGACACCGGGGAGCTGTTTTTT.

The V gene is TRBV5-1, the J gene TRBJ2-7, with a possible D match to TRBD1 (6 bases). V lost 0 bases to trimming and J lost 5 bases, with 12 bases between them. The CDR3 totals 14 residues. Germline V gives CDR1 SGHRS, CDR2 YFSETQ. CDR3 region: CASSLESGVNEQYF. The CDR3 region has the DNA TGCGCCAGCAGCTTGGAATCAGGGGTCAACGAGCAGTACTTC.

CDR3: CASSEGQGLYNEQFF. The DNA of the CDR3 is TGTGCCAGCAGTGAAGGGCAGGGGCTCTACAATGAGCAGTTCTTC. The chain joins TRBV6-1 to TRBJ2-1; D perhaps matches TRBD1 (6 bases). The germline V and J ends were trimmed by 1 base and 3 bases, with 10 bases remaining between them. This CDR3 comprises 15 residues. Germline CDR1 reads MNHNS; CDR2 reads SASEGT.